Shown below are 28 T cell receptor beta chains from a single sample sequenced in a study of blood T cell repertoires in COVID-19. Method: immunoSEQ multiplex PCR; TCRdb's copy keeps in-frame clones and lacks some. The table includes 90,000 to 120,000 clones, about nine tenths detected once. The sequenced material came from peripheral blood. These receptor sequences come from a woman in her 30s with acute or convalescent COVID-19.

The chain employs TRBV30 and TRBJ1-2; 8 positions agree with TRBD1. Looked up from germline, CDR1 is GTSNPN and CDR2 is SVGIG (reference sequence). The V and J ends lost 2 bases and 7 bases, in that order; junction bases with no gene match: 3. CDR3 length: 12 residues. The CDR3 here is CAWSQGAVGYTF. The CDR3 nucleotides are TGTGCCTGGAGTCAGGGGGCGGTTGGCTACACCTTC.

The V and J genes are TRBV27 and TRBJ1-1, with TRBD1 as a possible D gene (5 bases). CDR1 is MNHEY and CDR2 is SMNVEV in the germline V gene (reference sequence). The V end was cut by 0 bases, the J end by 4 bases, with 9 bases between. The CDR3 contains 14 residues. This CDR3 reads CASSLSGGGTEAFF. CDR3 coding DNA: TGTGCCAGCAGTTTATCGGGGGGAGGCACTGAAGCTTTCTTT.

V gene TRBV5-8 combines with J gene TRBJ1-5; D unclear. Germline loops: CDR1 SGHTS, CDR2 YDEGEE. V was trimmed by 3 bases and J by 1 base, leaving 5 bases between them. The CDR3 has 13 amino acids. The CDR3, as DNA: TGTGCCAGCAGCTCCAGGAGCAATCAGCCCCAGCATTTT. It translates to CASSSRSNQPQHF. Complete variable domain (other parts from reference TRBV5-8 and TRBJ1-5): EAGVTQSPTHLIKTRGQQATLRCSPISGHTSVYWYQQALGLGLQFLLWYDEGEERNRGNFPPRFSGRQFPNYSSELNVNALELEDSALYLCASSSRSNQPQHFGDGTRLSIL.

The V gene is TRBV7-9, the J gene TRBJ2-7, with TRBD2 matching 10 bases. CDR1 SEHNR and CDR2 FQNEAQ come from the germline V gene (reference sequence). V trimming: 4 bases; J trimming: 3 bases; junction bases outside the gene matches: 12. The CDR3 covers 17 residues. The CDR3 nucleotides read TGTGCCAGCAGCTCTTCTAGCGGGAGTATAGGGAGCTACGAGCAGTACTTC. Encoded protein: CASSSSSGSIGSYEQYF. Full variable domain (missing parts from reference TRBV7-9 and TRBJ2-7): DTGVSQNPRHKITKRGQNVTFRCDPISEHNRLYWYRQTLGQGPEFLTYFQNEAQLEKSRLLSDRFSAERPKGSFSTLEIQRTEQGDSAMYLCASSSSSGSIGSYEQYFGPGTRLTVT.

The gene calls are TRBV27 and TRBJ1-5, with 12 bases matching TRBD1. V lost 4 bases and J lost 7; bases outside the gene matches: 8. The CDR3 runs 16 residues. The V gene's germline CDR1 is MNHEY and CDR2 SMNVEV (reference sequence). CDR3 DNA: TGTGCCAGCAGTTCCTTAAGGGGACAGGGGGCCCAGCCCCAGCATTTT. It is translated as CASSSLRGQGAQPQHF.

This clone has only one observation. V gene TRBV27 combines with J gene TRBJ2-2; 13 nucleotides align to TRBD2. Germline lookup yields CDR1 MNHEY and CDR2 SMNVEV (reference sequence). CDR3 length equals 17 residues. With 6 bases clipped from V and 7 bases from J, the junction kept 11 bases outside the gene matches. The CDR3 reads CASSRTSGSIQGGELFF. The DNA of the CDR3 is TGTGCCAGCAGCCGGACTAGCGGGAGTATACAGGGCGGGGAGCTGTTTTTT.

The rearrangement joins TRBV6-6 to TRBJ2-7; 7 bases match TRBD2. Germline V gene lookup returns CDR1 MNHNY and CDR2 SVGAGI (reference sequence). V lost 7 bases, J lost 3 bases, and 9 bases stayed unmatched. The CDR3 loop spans 14 amino acids. CDR3: CASTSSGTNYEQYF. The CDR3 DNA reads TGTGCCAGCACCTCTTCCGGGACTAACTACGAGCAGTACTTC.

V and J are TRBV10-3 and TRBJ2-2; 8 nucleotides agree with TRBD2. Germline assignment: CDR1 ENHRY and CDR2 SYGVKD. This CDR3 contains 14 residues. V shed 4 bases, J shed 5 bases, and the junction held 3 bases outside the gene matches. The DNA of the CDR3 is TGTGCCATCAGTGCAGCGGGGGCTACCGGGGAGCTGTTTTTT. Translated, it gives CAISAAGATGELFF.

V gene TRBV27 combines with J gene TRBJ2-1, with a weak D call TRBD2 (5 bases). The germline V and J ends were trimmed by 5 bases and 12 bases, with 23 bases remaining between them. Germline lookup yields CDR1 MNHEY and CDR2 SMNVEV (reference sequence). This CDR3 is 15 amino acids long. The CDR3 loop is CASSRRPRDPLGQFF. The CDR3 region has the DNA TGTGCCAGCAGTCGCCGCCCCCGGGATCCTCTCGGGCAGTTCTTC.

The genes are TRBV7-2 and TRBJ1-4; 9 positions agree with TRBD1. Germline CDR1 and CDR2: SGHTA and FQGNSA. This CDR3 is 14 amino acids long. V lost 5 bases, J lost 6 bases, and 4 bases stayed unmatched. The CDR3 here is CASSPRQGDEKLFF. CDR3 nucleotide sequence: TGTGCCAGCAGCCCCCGACAGGGGGATGAAAAACTGTTTTTT.

This rearrangement joins TRBV2 to TRBJ2-3; 9 bases map to TRBD2. CDR3 length: 15 residues. Per germline, CDR1 SNHLY and CDR2 FYNNEI. Losses at the gene ends were 10 bases for V and 0 bases for J; bases not matched to a gene: 8. The CDR3 reads CATRTSETSTDTQYF. The CDR3 DNA is TGTGCCACAAGGACTAGCGAAACTAGCACAGATACGCAGTATTTT.

V and J are TRBV28 and TRBJ2-3; D is ambiguous. Germline values: CDR1 MDHEN, CDR2 SYDVKM. CDR3 length: 12 amino acids. The germline V and J ends were trimmed by 6 bases and 0 bases, with 4 bases remaining between them. CDR3 residues: CASRTSTDTQYF. The CDR3 DNA is TGTGCCAGCAGGACTAGCACAGATACGCAGTATTTT. Supplemented by reference TRBV28 and TRBJ2-3, the full variable domain reads DVKVTQSSRYLVKRTGEKVFLECVQDMDHENMFWYRQDPGLGLRLIYFSYDVKMKEKGDIPEGYSVSREKKERFSLILESASTNQTSMYLCASRTSTDTQYFGPGTRLTVL.

This chain links TRBV21-1 with TRBJ1-6; the D segment call TRBD1 is taken from the table without a DNA check. TRBV21-1 is a known pseudogene. This CDR3 has 17 amino acids. This CDR3 is CASSKAYSSSYNSPLHF. DNA of the CDR3: TGTGCCAGCAGCAAAGCTTACAGCAGCTCCTATAATTCACCCCTCCACTTT.

The table lists this clone with a count of one. The chain is built from TRBV4-1 and TRBJ2-3; D is possibly TRBD2 (5 bases). V was cut by 0 bases and J by 1 base, with 8 bases left in between. Germline V gene data show CDR1 as MGHRA and CDR2 as YSYEKL. CDR3 size: 15 residues. Here the CDR3 DNA reads TGCGCCAGCAGCCAAGACGGGGTAGGCACAGATACGCAGTATTTT. Translation gives CASSQDGVGTDTQYF.

This clone has a single count. This chain connects TRBV5-4 to TRBJ1-4, with 10 positions matching TRBD1. Germline V gene lookup returns CDR1 SGHNT and CDR2 YYREEE (reference sequence). The CDR3 totals 17 residues. J was trimmed by 10 bases and V by 0 bases; bases with no gene match: 12. CDR3 sequence reads: CASSLGSPGQGSGKLFF. The DNA of the CDR3 is TGTGCCAGCAGCTTGGGTTCCCCGGGACAGGGGAGTGGAAAACTGTTTTTT.

V is TRBV5-6 and J is TRBJ2-6; 12 nucleotides agree with TRBD2. CDR1 and CDR2 (germline): SGHDT, YYEEEE. J was trimmed by 2 bases and V by 2 bases; bases with no gene match: 5. This CDR3 has 18 amino acids. The chain's CDR3 is CASSFLTSGRPGANVLTF. CDR3 bases: TGTGCCAGCAGCTTCCTGACTAGCGGGAGACCTGGGGCCAACGTCCTGACTTTC.

J is TRBJ2-7 and V is TRBV28, with D perhaps matching TRBD1 (6 bases). This CDR3 comprises 15 residues. With 7 bases removed from V and 5 bases from J, the gap between germline ends came to 21 bases. Per the germline V gene, CDR1 is MDHEN and CDR2 is SYDVKM. The CDR3 region has the DNA TGTGCCAGCACCGGGCGCGACAGGCGCCCCAACGAGCAGTACTTC. Translation: CASTGRDRRPNEQYF.

The CDR3 loop reads CAWTGLAGAHTDTQYF. CDR3 DNA: TGTGCCTGGACCGGACTAGCGGGAGCTCACACAGATACGCAGTATTTT. This chain connects TRBV30 to TRBJ2-3, with 13 positions matching TRBD2. Looked up from germline, CDR1 is GTSNPN and CDR2 is SVGIG (reference sequence). The trim removed 4 bases at V and 2 bases at J, leaving 6 bases unmatched. The CDR3 is 16 amino acids.

The chain combines TRBV6-2 or TRBV6-3 with TRBJ1-1; D gene uncertain. The CDR3 extends over 14 amino acids. Germline loops: CDR1 MNHEY, CDR2 SVGEGT. V dropped 4 bases and J dropped 5 bases, with 14 bases sitting between them. The CDR3 region has the DNA TGTGCCAGCAGTTTTGAGGGTTCGGCTACTGAAGCTTTCTTT. Its protein is CASSFEGSATEAFF.

The rearrangement joins TRBV12-3 or TRBV12-4 to TRBJ1-2; maybe TRBD1 (6 bases). V lost 5 bases, J lost 6 bases, and 13 bases lay in between. CDR3 length: 13 residues. The CDR3 nucleotides are TGTGCCAGCAGTCAGGGGCCAAGCAATGGCTACACCTTC. Its translation is CASSQGPSNGYTF.

CDR3 bases: TGTGCCAGCAGTTTCACGGGTAGGACTGAAGCTTTCTTT. It translates to CASSFTGRTEAFF. The chain carries TRBV28 and TRBJ1-1, with unresolved D. Trimming shortened V by 3 bases and J by 5 bases, and 10 bases separated the two germline ends. The CDR3 totals 13 residues. CDR1 is MDHEN, CDR2 SYDVKM, per germline. The whole variable domain, remainder taken from reference TRBV28 and TRBJ1-1, is DVKVTQSSRYLVKRTGEKVFLECVQDMDHENMFWYRQDPGLGLRLIYFSYDVKMKEKGDIPEGYSVSREKKERFSLILESASTNQTSMYLCASSFTGRTEAFFGQGTRLTVV.

This chain uses TRBV4-3 with TRBJ1-5; D gene ambiguous. V was clipped by 4 bases and J by 4 bases, with 14 bases between them. This CDR3 has 15 residues. The germline V gene has CDR1 LGHNA and CDR2 YSLEER. CDR3 sequence: CASSPGYHLNQPQHF. The CDR3 bases are TGCGCCAGCAGCCCGGGATACCATCTAAATCAGCCCCAGCATTTT.

The chain recombines TRBV27 with TRBJ1-2; TRBD1 matches at 7 bases. This CDR3 has 16 residues. With V trimmed by 4 bases and J by 2 bases, 10 bases remained unmatched. Germline CDR1 and CDR2: MNHEY and SMNVEV (reference sequence). Written as DNA, the CDR3 is TGTGCCAGCAGTTCCCACAGGGACAGAGAGAACTATGGCTACACCTTC. Its translation is CASSSHRDRENYGYTF.

The chain employs TRBV6-5 and TRBJ1-2; 9 positions agree with TRBD1. V lost 7 bases to trimming and J lost 5 bases; unmatched junction nucleotides: 11. Germline V gives CDR1 MNHEY, CDR2 SVGAGI. The CDR3 runs to 15 residues. CDR3 region: CASTPHTGGQYGYTF. The CDR3 region has the DNA TGTGCCAGCACCCCTCACACAGGGGGCCAGTATGGCTACACCTTC.

The rearrangement links TRBV18 to TRBJ1-3; 8 positions match TRBD1. Germline-derived CDR1 and CDR2 are KGHSH and LQKENI. J gave up 1 base and V 5 bases, and 19 bases lay outside the gene matches. The CDR3 totals 20 residues. The DNA for the CDR3 is TGTGCCAGCTCAACAAGAGATCCGGGACAGGCTGTAAGGTCTGGAAACACCATATATTTT. Its protein product is CASSTRDPGQAVRSGNTIYF.

V and J are TRBV10-2 and TRBJ2-6, with D possibly matching TRBD1 (6 bases). Trimming cost V 11 bases and J 2 bases, with 13 bases left between them. Germline-derived CDR1 and CDR2 are WSHSY and SAAADI. CDR3 length: 14 amino acids. CDR3 in amino acids: CAANPGAGANVLTF. CDR3 DNA sequence: TGCGCCGCCAACCCAGGGGCTGGGGCCAACGTCCTGACTTTC.

The CDR3 here is CASSDASGAPYKFF. The DNA of the CDR3 is TGTGCCAGCAGTGACGCTAGCGGGGCCCCTTATAAGTTCTTC. This sequence joins TRBV6-4 and TRBJ2-1, with 9 bases aligning to TRBD2. Germline trimming cut 2 bases from V and 14 bases from J; bases unmatched to any gene: 10. Per germline, CDR1 MRHNA and CDR2 SNTAGT. CDR3 length: 14 residues.

V and J are TRBV12-5 and TRBJ2-3, with 9 bases identical to TRBD2. The CDR3 has 14 residues. Germline lookup yields CDR1 LGHNT and CDR2 FRNRAP. V dropped 3 bases and J dropped 6; count of bases not matched to a gene: 4. CDR3 region: CASGFAGGHDTQYF. CDR3 nucleotide sequence: TGTGCTAGTGGTTTTGCGGGGGGGCACGATACGCAGTATTTT.